This T cell receptor beta chain originates from a study of cytomegalovirus exposure and HLA in healthy donors. Study-wide findings and caveats: The classifier reportedly diagnosed cytomegalovirus status with high specificity and sensitivity. Cytomegalovirus-associated TCR beta chains were listed, numbering 150 to 200. Whilst most TCR sequences proved rare, a subset of public TCRs occurred across many donors. Most subjects had HLA-A and HLA-B alleles reportedly predicted accurately by TCR beta sequences.

The germline V gene has CDR1 SGHAT and CDR2 FQNNGV. The trim removed 7 bases at V and 5 bases at J, leaving 12 bases unmatched. This CDR3 contains 16 residues. A multiplex PCR was run with 60 Vbeta primers and 13 Jbeta primers. Method: immunoSEQ multiplex PCR; TCRdb's copy keeps in-frame clones and lacks some. The sample has about 120,000 clones; 70% to 85% are singletons. With regard to this clone: What it binds is unknown.

The material sequenced was PBMCs. This TCR came from a man younger than 35 in good health and CMV-seropositive. The gene calls are TRBV11-2 and TRBJ1-1; 11 nucleotides agree with TRBD1. The CDR3 spells CASISLVGQGVTEAFF. Here the CDR3 DNA reads TGTGCCAGCATCTCCCTCGTGGGACAGGGGGTTACTGAAGCTTTCTTT. The whole variable domain, remainder taken from reference TRBV11-2 and TRBJ1-1, is EAGVAQSPRYKIIEKRQSVAFWCNPISGHATLYWYQQILGQGPKLLIQFQNNGVVDDSQLPKDRFSAERLKGVDSTLKIQPAKLEDSAVYLCASISLVGQGVTEAFFGQGTRLTVV.